The 21 T cell receptor beta chains below were found in one sample sequenced in a study of shared clonotypes between healthy human individuals. The protocol was immunoSEQ multiplex PCR, while the TCRdb copy is restricted to in-frame clones and leaves out a portion. Seen here are over 850,000 clones, approximately 80% observed once, and the top ten hold more than 0.45%. Sequencing input: memory CD4+ T cells from PBMCs. Subset here: CD45RA-negative fraction. All receptors come from a man aged 18 to 35 in good health. Some clones in this sample may be carry-over from other donors' samples.

This clone was seen a handful of times. The chain carries TRBV5-1 and TRBJ2-3; D is tentatively TRBD1 or TRBD2 (7 bases each). V lost 6 bases and J 5 bases, leaving 16 bases between the germline ends. Germline CDR1 is SGHRS and CDR2 is YFSETQ. The CDR3 contains 14 residues. Here the CDR3 reads CASTRQGEGDTQYF. In DNA, the CDR3 is TGCGCCAGCACGAGGCAGGGGGAGGGAGATACGCAGTATTTT.

The chain employs TRBV19 and TRBJ2-3, with 8 bases lining up with TRBD2. V lost 5 bases to trimming and J lost 2 bases; unmatched junction nucleotides: 6. CDR3 length: 15 residues. Germline CDR1 LNHDA, CDR2 SQIVND (reference sequence). The DNA for the CDR3 is TGTGCCAGTAGTTTCTTTAGCGGGAACACAGATACGCAGTATTTT. It specifies CASSFFSGNTDTQYF.

In this sample, this clone turned up many times. The gene calls are TRBV7-7 and TRBJ2-1, with a weak D call TRBD1 (6 bases). The CDR3 covers 13 residues. Germline CDR1 and CDR2: SSHAT and FNYEAQ (reference sequence). The V and J ends lost 1 base and 5 bases respectively, with 6 bases between them. The CDR3 reads CASSLGTDNEQFF. CDR3 sequence (DNA): TGTGCCAGCAGCTTAGGGACAGACAATGAGCAGTTCTTC.

This chain joins TRBV6-1 and TRBJ1-1; D is perhaps TRBD1 (5 bases). This CDR3 has 14 amino acids. Looked up from germline, CDR1 is MNHNS and CDR2 is SASEGT. The V and J ends lost 3 bases and 3 bases respectively, with 11 bases between them. CDR3 coding DNA: TGTGCCAGCAGTGAGACCTGGGGGTACACTGAAGCTTTCTTT. Protein sequence: CASSETWGYTEAFF.

The gene calls are TRBV7-9 and TRBJ2-7; perhaps TRBD1 as D (6 bases). The CDR3 is made up of 14 amino acids. Germline V lookup: CDR1 SEHNR, CDR2 FQNEAQ (reference sequence). The V end lost 1 base, the J end lost 4 bases, and 11 bases lay between the germline ends. CDR3 in amino acids: CASSLGGRGYEQYF. The CDR3 DNA is TGTGCCAGCAGCTTAGGTGGCAGGGGATACGAGCAGTACTTC.

The chain combines TRBV7-8 with TRBJ1-2; D unclear. Germline loops: CDR1 SGHVS, CDR2 FQNEAQ. Trimming took off 5 bases at V and 0 bases at J, with 7 bases between the two ends. This CDR3 is 13 amino acids long. DNA of the CDR3: TGTGCCAGCAGCCCTTCCCCTAACTATGGCTACACCTTC. Encoded protein: CASSPSPNYGYTF.

The CDR3: CASSFFRESSEAFF. The CDR3 DNA is TGTGCCAGCAGCTTTTTCCGGGAATCCAGCGAAGCTTTCTTT. V and J are TRBV7-9 and TRBJ1-1; D gene ambiguous. This CDR3 contains 14 residues. The germline V gene has CDR1 SEHNR and CDR2 FQNEAQ (reference sequence). V lost 3 bases and J 8 bases, leaving 16 bases between the germline ends.

V is TRBV7-3 and J is TRBJ2-3; 10 bases agree with TRBD1. The CDR3 is 17 amino acids. V lost 2 bases and J lost 4; bases outside the gene matches: 9. Per germline, CDR1 SGHTA and CDR2 FQGTGA. CDR3 loop: CASSLGGQGNRPDTQYF. The CDR3 nucleotides read TGTGCCAGCAGCTTAGGGGGACAGGGGAATCGCCCAGATACGCAGTATTTT.

This chain uses TRBV5-1 with TRBJ2-1, with D possibly called TRBD1 or TRBD2 (5 bases each). Germline loops: CDR1 SGHRS, CDR2 YFSETQ. The CDR3 length is 13 residues. V shed 1 base and J shed 15 bases, with 17 bases lying between them. CDR3 residues: CASSLPGATQLFF. The CDR3 nucleotides are TGCGCCAGCAGCTTGCCCGGGGCGACACAGTTGTTCTTC.

The V and J genes are TRBV7-9 and TRBJ2-7; no clear D. The germline V gene encodes CDR1 SEHNR and CDR2 FQNEAQ (reference sequence). The CDR3 is 14 amino acids. The V end was cut by 1 base, the J end by 3 bases, with 10 bases between. Here the CDR3 reads CASSLDGSFYEQYF. DNA of the CDR3: TGTGCCAGCAGCTTAGACGGGTCTTTCTACGAGCAGTACTTC.

The chain combines TRBV5-1 with TRBJ2-7; 9 bases agree with TRBD1. V was pared by 3 bases and J by 2 bases, with 6 bases of the junction left unmatched. CDR3 size: 15 residues. From germline, CDR1 is SGHRS and CDR2 YFSETQ. In nucleotides, the CDR3 is TGCGCCAGCAGCTCCAGGGGGACAGGGACCTACGAGCAGTACTTC. Its translation: CASSSRGTGTYEQYF.

The J gene is TRBJ1-2, the V gene TRBV9; 8 bases fit TRBD1. Trimming at V came to 3 bases and at J to 3 bases, leaving 7 bases not matched to a gene. The CDR3 runs to 15 residues. Germline loops: CDR1 SGDLS, CDR2 YYNGEE. The CDR3 sequence is CASSARTGLDYGYTF. The DNA of the CDR3 is TGTGCCAGCAGCGCCCGGACAGGGCTGGACTATGGCTACACCTTC. The full variable domain, completed using reference TRBV9 and TRBJ1-2, is DSGVTQTPKHLITATGQRVTLRCSPRSGDLSVYWYQQSLDQGLQFLIQYYNGEERAKGNILERFSAQQFPDLHSELNLSSLELGDSALYFCASSARTGLDYGYTFGSGTRLTVV.

The rearrangement links TRBV27 to TRBJ2-7; 11 bases agree with TRBD2. Germline V gives CDR1 MNHEY, CDR2 SMNVEV (reference sequence). The CDR3 runs to 18 residues. V shed 5 bases and J 7 bases; nucleotides not matched to a gene: 19. In nucleotides, the CDR3 is TGTGCCAGCAGTCCGCCCGGGACTAGCGGCCACCGTACCGGGGAGCAGTACTTC. As protein: CASSPPGTSGHRTGEQYF.

The V call is TRBV19, the J call TRBJ1-1; the D gene is possibly TRBD1 (5 bases). Germline V lookup: CDR1 LNHDA, CDR2 SQIVND (reference sequence). V dropped 10 bases and J dropped 1 base, with 16 bases sitting between them. The CDR3 has 14 amino acids. In nucleotides, the CDR3 is TGTGCCACCACGCAAGGCGGGGCGAACACTGAAGCTTTCTTT. It yields the protein CATTQGGANTEAFF.

The chain recombines TRBV7-7 with TRBJ2-1, with 8 bases fitting TRBD2. Germline V lookup: CDR1 SSHAT, CDR2 FNYEAQ (reference sequence). After removal of 1 base from V and 4 bases from J, the junction contained 12 bases not matched to a gene. CDR3 length equals 18 residues. CDR3 nucleotide sequence: TGTGCCAGCAGCTTAGAGCCGCCTAGCGGGCCTAGGTACAATGAGCAGTTCTTC. Its protein is CASSLEPPSGPRYNEQFF.

This clone was seen at least ten times. The CDR3 region is CASSLQGGTNEKLFF. The CDR3 DNA sequence: TGTGCCAGCAGCTTACAGGGGGGGACTAATGAAAAACTGTTTTTT. This chain connects TRBV7-3 to TRBJ1-4, with 7 bases identical to TRBD1. The CDR3 is made up of 15 amino acids. Germline CDR1 reads SGHTA; CDR2 reads FQGTGA. The junction had 2 bases not matched to a gene; V was cut back by 2 bases and J by 2 bases.

This chain uses TRBV30 with TRBJ1-2, with D unclear. Per the germline V gene, CDR1 is GTSNPN and CDR2 is SVGIG (reference sequence). The CDR3 spans 13 residues. The ends were cut back, 3 bases at V and 7 bases at J, with 15 bases in the middle. CDR3 loop: CAWSASSRGGYTF. As DNA, the CDR3 is TGTGCCTGGAGCGCATCGAGCAGAGGTGGCTACACCTTC.

This chain uses TRBV9 with TRBJ2-7, with a weak D call TRBD1 (6 bases). Germline V lookup: CDR1 SGDLS, CDR2 YYNGEE. The V gene lost 0 bases and the J gene lost 3 bases, with 10 bases spanning the gap. The CDR3 consists of 14 residues. In DNA, the CDR3 is TGTGCCAGCAGCGTAGTAGGACAGAGCTACGAGCAGTACTTC. It encodes CASSVVGQSYEQYF.

This chain connects TRBV14 to TRBJ2-2; D is ambiguous. This CDR3 is 13 amino acids long. CDR1 is SGHDN and CDR2 is FVKESK in the germline V gene. V lost 6 bases to trimming and J lost 7 bases, with 12 bases between them. CDR3 nucleotides: TGTGCCAGCAGTCCAAGAATTAACGGGGAGCTGTTTTTT. This sequence encodes CASSPRINGELFF.

This clone was found a few times. Other DNA sequences of this sample code for an identical CDR3. The chain couples TRBV20-1 to TRBJ1-1; D remains ambiguous. V was trimmed by 3 bases and J by 5 bases, leaving 7 bases between them. CDR3 size: 11 residues. Germline CDR1 DFQATT, CDR2 SNEGSKA (reference sequence). CDR3 protein: CSARWGTEAFF. CDR3 bases: TGCAGTGCTAGGTGGGGAACTGAAGCTTTCTTT.

This clone has only a few counts. The chain carries TRBV10-3 and TRBJ1-1; a possible D gene is TRBD1 (5 bases). This CDR3 has 12 amino acids. Germline V CDR1 and CDR2: ENHRY, SYGVKD. V was cut by 5 bases and J by 2 bases, with 6 bases left in between. The CDR3 nucleotides are TGTGCCATCAGTCGGGACAACACTGAAGCTTTCTTT. This translates into CAISRDNTEAFF.